These T cell receptor beta chains were read from a single sample in a study of blood T cell repertoires in COVID-19. Sequenced by immunoSEQ multiplex PCR; TCRdb stores in-frame clones only, minus some. The repertoire holds 300,000 to 400,000 clones, with more than 70% as singletons. Material for sequencing was PBMCs or T cells enriched from blood (not recorded which). Receptor source: a woman aged 18-29 years who had recovered from COVID-19. CDR3s include the opening cysteine and the closing phenylalanine or tryptophan. Fields, in order: D gene, V gene, clone size, J gene, CDR3 DNA, CDR3 protein. D genes are given only for firm matches. Clone size appears in some rows only: once, few, many, or a class for an expanded clone.

D: .
V: TRBV4-3
size: .
J: TRBJ2-1
DNA: TGCGCCAGCAGCCACGGACAGTACAATGAGCAGTTCTTC
CDR3: CASSHGQYNEQFF

D: TRBD1
V: TRBV6-6
size: .
J: TRBJ1-1
DNA: TGTGCCAAGAAAGGGGGCGCGGGGACTGAAGCTTTCTTT
CDR3: CAKKGGAGTEAFF

D: .
V: TRBV7-3
size: .
J: TRBJ2-2
DNA: TGTGCCAGCAGCTTAACGTTATCAGGGGGGATTAACACCGGGGAGCTGTTTTTT
CDR3: CASSLTLSGGINTGELFF

D: .
V: TRBV9
size: .
J: TRBJ2-2
DNA: TGTGCCAGCAGCTCCCGGACCGGGGAGCTGTTTTTT
CDR3: CASSSRTGELFF

D: TRBD1
V: TRBV18
size: .
J: TRBJ2-1
DNA: TGTGCCAGCTCAGAAGGGACAGGGGCGTTAAATGAGCAGTTCTTC
CDR3: CASSEGTGALNEQFF

D: .
V: TRBV24-1
size: .
J: TRBJ1-6
DNA: TGTGCCACCAGACCCCCCCGGACAGATAATTCACCCCTCCACTTT
CDR3: CATRPPRTDNSPLHF

D: .
V: TRBV6-5
size: few
J: TRBJ1-1
DNA: TGTGCCAGCAGGTTAACATACAACACTGAAGCTTTCTTT
CDR3: CASRLTYNTEAFF

D: .
V: TRBV6-5
size: .
J: TRBJ1-2
DNA: TGTGCCAGCAGGGCAAGGACAGTCACCTATGGCTACACCTTC
CDR3: CASRARTVTYGYTF

D: TRBD1
V: TRBV30
size: .
J: TRBJ1-1
DNA: TGTGCCTGGAACACGGGACAGAGGAACACTGAAGCTTTCTTT
CDR3: CAWNTGQRNTEAFF

D: .
V: TRBV19
size: once
J: TRBJ2-1
DNA: TGTGCCAGTAGTACGGACTATTACAATGAGCAGTTCTTC
CDR3: CASSTDYYNEQFF

D: .
V: TRBV12-5
size: .
J: TRBJ1-1
DNA: TGTGCTAGTGGTGGTGGTCGGACTGAAGCTTTCTTT
CDR3: CASGGGRTEAFF

D: TRBD1
V: TRBV7-2
size: .
J: TRBJ2-2
DNA: TGTGCCAGCTCACAGGGGGCTTTCTTTACCGGGGAGCTGTTTTTT
CDR3: CASSQGAFFTGELFF

D: .
V: TRBV28
size: .
J: TRBJ1-1
DNA: TGTGCCAGCAGTTTAGACAAAGGGAGCTCTGAAGCTTTCTTT
CDR3: CASSLDKGSSEAFF

D: .
V: TRBV7-3
size: .
J: TRBJ1-1
DNA: TGTGCCAGCAGCTTACAGGGTGTCACTGAAGCTTTCTTT
CDR3: CASSLQGVTEAFF

D: .
V: TRBV30
size: .
J: TRBJ2-5
DNA: TGTGCCTGGAGTGTGGGCGCTACAGGGTACCAAGAGACCCAGTACTTC
CDR3: CAWSVGATGYQETQYF

D: .
V: TRBV28
size: .
J: TRBJ1-6
DNA: TGTGCCAGCAGCGGCTCTAGGCCCCTCCACTTT
CDR3: CASSGSRPLHF

D: TRBD1
V: TRBV4-3
size: .
J: TRBJ1-5
DNA: TGCGCCAGCAGCTTTCGGACAGGGGAAGGTCAGCCCCAGCATTTT
CDR3: CASSFRTGEGQPQHF

D: TRBD1
V: TRBV29-1
size: .
J: TRBJ2-7
DNA: TGCAGCGTTGAAGATTTGGGGACAGGAGACTACGAGCAGTACTTC
CDR3: CSVEDLGTGDYEQYF

D: TRBD1
V: TRBV5-1
size: .
J: TRBJ1-2
DNA: TGCGCCAGCAGCCTCCGGGACAGTCCCAACTATGGCTACACCTTC
CDR3: CASSLRDSPNYGYTF

D: .
V: TRBV6-5
size: .
J: TRBJ1-1
DNA: TGTGCCAGCAGTTACTCGATGGCCAACACTGAAGCTTTCTTT
CDR3: CASSYSMANTEAFF